This passage covers 15 T cell receptor beta chains from one sample sequenced in a study of blood T cell repertoires in COVID-19. Produced via immunoSEQ multiplex PCR; TCRdb's table is partial and in-frame only. The sample lists around 300,000 clones, about nine tenths seen once, with around 2.1% in the top ten. The sequencing input was peripheral blood. Every receptor here comes from a man aged 45-65 years with acute or convalescent COVID-19.

V gene TRBV30 combines with J gene TRBJ2-3; 8 nucleotides agree with TRBD1. Germline V gene sequence: CDR1 GTSNPN, CDR2 SVGIG (reference sequence). The CDR3 sequence is 15 residues long. J gave up 2 bases and V 2 bases, and 6 bases lay outside the gene matches. CDR3 sequence: CAWSPQGAFTDTQYF. CDR3 coding DNA: TGTGCCTGGAGTCCTCAGGGGGCCTTCACAGATACGCAGTATTTT.

This clone was seen a few times. J is TRBJ1-5 and V is TRBV12-3 or TRBV12-4, with 7 bases aligning to TRBD1. The CDR3 contains 13 residues. Germline trimming cut 2 bases from V and 9 bases from J; bases unmatched to any gene: 4. CDR3 protein: CASSLWGQRPQHF. The CDR3 coding sequence is TGTGCCAGCAGTTTATGGGGACAGAGGCCCCAGCATTTT.

The chain is built from TRBV11-3 and TRBJ2-7, with D maybe TRBD1 (5 bases). CDR1 SGHNT and CDR2 YENEEA come from the germline V gene. This CDR3 is built from 13 residues. V dropped 3 bases and J dropped 3 bases, with 9 bases sitting between them. This CDR3 reads CASSFGRDYEQYF. CDR3 nucleotide sequence: TGTGCCAGCAGCTTCGGCAGGGACTACGAGCAGTACTTC.

The chain links TRBV10-1 to TRBJ2-3; perhaps TRBD2 as D (5 bases). The CDR3 has 20 amino acids. V was trimmed by 0 bases and J by 2 bases, leaving 24 bases between them. The V gene's germline CDR1 is WNHNN and CDR2 SYGVQD (reference sequence). The CDR3 sequence: CASSESFTGLEGSYTDTQYF. As DNA, the CDR3 is TGCGCCAGCAGTGAGTCTTTTACTGGATTAGAGGGTTCATACACAGATACGCAGTATTTT.

The chain combines TRBV3-1 (or the pseudogene TRBV3-2) with TRBJ1-2; possibly TRBD1 for D (6 bases). This CDR3 is 15 amino acids long. CDR1 is LGHDT, CDR2 YNNKEL, per germline (reference sequence). The V end lost 0 bases, the J end lost 4 bases, and 12 bases lay between the germline ends. The chain's CDR3 is CASSQDPRGSYGYTF. CDR3 coding DNA: TGTGCCAGCAGCCAAGACCCCAGGGGCTCCTATGGCTACACCTTC.

V and J are TRBV7-9 and TRBJ1-6; 9 positions agree with TRBD1. V was clipped by 6 bases and J by 6 bases; unmatched bases: 0. Germline CDR1 SEHNR, CDR2 FQNEAQ (reference sequence). The CDR3 is 13 amino acids. DNA of the CDR3: TGTGCCAGCAGGGGACAGGGTAATTCACCCCTCCACTTT. This codes for CASRGQGNSPLHF.

This clone was seen a handful of times. The J gene is TRBJ2-1, the V gene TRBV2, with D perhaps TRBD2 (7 bases). This CDR3 region has 14 residues. V was pared by 5 bases and J by 6 bases, with 14 bases between. Germline CDR1 SNHLY, CDR2 FYNNEI. The CDR3 here is CASSRRGGVNEQFF. The CDR3 nucleotides are TGTGCCAGCAGTCGGAGGGGGGGCGTCAATGAGCAGTTCTTC. The full variable domain, rest sourced from reference TRBV2 and TRBJ2-1, is EPEVTQTPSHQVTQMGQEVILRCVPISNHLYFYWYRQILGQKVEFLVSFYNNEISEKSEIFDDQFSVERPDGSNFTLKIRSTKLEDSAMYFCASSRRGGVNEQFFGPGTRLTVL.

The chain is built from TRBV20-1 and TRBJ1-3, with D possibly being TRBD1 (5 bases). This CDR3 contains 11 residues. The V end was cut by 1 base, the J end by 8 bases, with 6 bases between. The germline CDR1 and CDR2 sequences are DFQATT and SNEGSKA (reference sequence). CDR3 in DNA: TGCAGTGCTAGAGGGGGGGACACCATATATTTT. Its protein is CSARGGDTIYF.

The V call is TRBV9, the J call TRBJ1-2, with D perhaps matching TRBD1 (5 bases). The V end lost 0 bases, the J end lost 1 base, and 10 bases lay between the germline ends. The CDR3 extends over 15 amino acids. Germline CDR1 reads SGDLS; CDR2 reads YYNGEE. The CDR3 DNA sequence: TGTGCCAGCAGCGTAGGGGGCCGGGTTAACTATGGCTACACCTTC. It encodes CASSVGGRVNYGYTF. The variable domain in full, completed from reference TRBV9 and TRBJ1-2, reads DSGVTQTPKHLITATGQRVTLRCSPRSGDLSVYWYQQSLDQGLQFLIQYYNGEERAKGNILERFSAQQFPDLHSELNLSSLELGDSALYFCASSVGGRVNYGYTFGSGTRLTVV.

There are a few counts of this clone. The V call is TRBV6-2 or TRBV6-3, the J call TRBJ2-2; D possibly corresponds to TRBD2 (6 bases). This CDR3 comprises 18 residues. Per the germline V gene, CDR1 is MNHEY and CDR2 is SVGEGT. The V and J ends lost 1 base and 0 bases respectively, with 15 bases between them. CDR3 in DNA: TGTGCCAGCAGTTACTATAGGATCGGGGGATCGAACACCGGGGAGCTGTTTTTT. This encodes CASSYYRIGGSNTGELFF.

This clone was seen a few times. The chain is built from TRBV2 and TRBJ1-1, with D unresolved. CDR1 and CDR2 from the germline V gene are SNHLY and FYNNEI. This CDR3 region has 13 residues. V was shortened by 4 bases and J by 0 bases, with 6 bases between the two germline ends. CDR3 nucleotides: TGTGCCAGCAGTGTTGACTTGAACACTGAAGCTTTCTTT. Translated, it gives CASSVDLNTEAFF.

The gene calls are TRBV6-5 and TRBJ1-1, with D uncertain. The ends were cut back, 8 bases at V and 1 base at J, with 5 bases in the middle. Germline loops: CDR1 MNHEY, CDR2 SVGAGI. The CDR3 loop spans 11 amino acids. The CDR3 bases are TGTGCCAGCCGCGGGAACACTGAAGCTTTCTTT. Its translation is CASRGNTEAFF.

V gene TRBV5-4 combines with J gene TRBJ2-7; 16 nucleotides align to TRBD2. CDR1 and CDR2 (germline): SGHNT, YYREEE (reference sequence). The trim removed 4 bases at V and 3 bases at J, leaving 4 bases unmatched. The CDR3 is 16 residues long. The CDR3 here is CASSPGLAGGNYEQYF. The CDR3 bases are TGTGCCAGCAGCCCGGGACTAGCGGGGGGGAACTACGAGCAGTACTTC. Filled out from reference TRBV5-4 and TRBJ2-7, the complete variable domain reads ETGVTQSPTHLIKTRGQQVTLRCSSQSGHNTVSWYQQALGQGPQFIFQYYREEENGRGNFPPRFSGLQFPNYSSELNVNALELDDSALYLCASSPGLAGGNYEQYFGPGTRLTVT.

Only a few counts were recorded for this clone. This chain links TRBV5-8 with TRBJ2-7; TRBD1 might be the D (6 bases). The germline gives CDR1 SGHTS, CDR2 YDEGEE. The CDR3 runs 15 residues. Trimming removed 4 bases at V and 3 bases at J, with 17 bases between. CDR3 DNA sequence: TGTGCCAGCAGCCTGAGACAGGTGGGGGACTACGAGCAGTACTTC. Amino acid sequence: CASSLRQVGDYEQYF. Looking up the rest from reference TRBV5-8 and TRBJ2-7 gives the full variable domain: EAGVTQSPTHLIKTRGQQATLRCSPISGHTSVYWYQQALGLGLQFLLWYDEGEERNRGNFPPRFSGRQFPNYSSELNVNALELEDSALYLCASSLRQVGDYEQYFGPGTRLTVT.

On this clone: Other DNA sequences in the sample encode the same CDR3. The V gene is TRBV24-1, the J gene TRBJ1-2; TRBD1 matches at 8 bases. V lost 4 bases to trimming and J lost 5 bases; unmatched junction nucleotides: 2. The CDR3 is 13 amino acids. CDR1 KGHDR and CDR2 SFDVKD come from the germline V gene. The CDR3 spells CATSEGQGYGYTF. Here the CDR3 DNA reads TGTGCCACCAGTGAAGGACAGGGATATGGCTACACCTTC.